The clone carrying this TCR beta chain was detected ten times or more. Its antigen is unknown. The sample belongs to a study of response to subunit inactivated influenza vaccine. CDR1 is DFQATT and CDR2 is SNEGSKA in the germline V gene (reference sequence). Trimming left V 3 bases short and J 5 bases short, with 13 bases between. The CDR3 spans 14 residues. One entry per CDR3 protein, called by TCRdb with MiXCR from the RT-PCR reads. The sample contains under 850,000 distinct CDR3 sequences, 18% of which appear only once. Findings of the study overall: It was suggested by the authors that few new T cells are recruited by each seasonal influenza vaccination.

The chain couples TRBV20-1 to TRBJ2-2; D not resolved. This receptor was taken from a man aged 50-59 years who received an inactivated influenza vaccine. Sequences were derived from PBMCs from blood, sampled roughly 5 days after vaccination. As DNA, the CDR3 is TGCAGTGCTAGTAGAATAGTAGAGACCGGGGAGCTGTTTTTT. Protein sequence: CSASRIVETGELFF.